The T cell receptor (beta chain) described here comes from a study of T cell responses to AZD1222 COVID-19 vaccine (dated by TCRdb to about 2021). About the study as a whole: AZD1222 recipients whose second dose came at about 4 weeks and those whose second dose came at about 12 weeks were combined into one group, since spike-specific TCR depth and breadth did not differ between the two schedules. TCR sequencing was performed for approximately 240 trial participants, of whom about 200 were given two doses of AZD1222 and approximately 26 were given two doses of MenACWY control vaccine. Enrollment into the trials was organized by age into subgroups of 18-55, 56-69 and 70-plus years, and those subgroups contained approximately 150, 30 and 60 TCR-sequenced participants, respectively. The study at large found these results: The vaccine-associated CD4 TCRs covered the entire spike protein, and the dominant responses fell in regions 160-218 and 743-854. Only six AZD1222 recipients were SARS-CoV-2 seropositive at baseline, limiting conclusions about previously exposed vaccinees. Most participants were white British and females outnumbered males, and the authors suggested that clonal diversity may have been underestimated. Because no day 14 peak-response samples were available, the repertoires could be characterized only after the peak T cell response. The 56-69-year group was small, and its depth increase did not reach significance, likely because of low power. A significant rise in spike-specific TCR breadth and depth was observed after two AZD1222 doses relative to day 0 and relative to MenACWY recipients. Reportedly, close to half of the unique spike-specific TCRs recognized epitopes lying outside the regions that are mutated in the B.1.351 and B.1.1.7 variants.

The time point label for this specimen denotes: baseline before first vaccination. Vaccinee samples were obtained from the UK trials COV001 and COV002, which included a single-blind randomized controlled phase 2/3 trial of AZD1222 (ChAdOx1 nCoV-19) in healthy adults. For TCRbeta chain sequencing, PBMC samples were collected from trial participants at day 0 and at day 28 after the second dose. On this clone itself: No antigen is known for it. Within one base of it there is no much larger clone, and no base qualities were kept.

The CDR3 regions of human TCRbeta chains were analyzed by immunosequencing. Per the authors' processing: Repertoire TCRs were matched against a reference library of SARS-CoV-2-specific TCRs generated with the MIRA antigen-specificity platform. Breadth meant the fraction of unique TCRs that were SARS-CoV-2-associated, whereas depth meant the fraction of total T cells that were SARS-CoV-2-associated. Using the MIRA data, every spike-specific TCR was mapped to the spike region that the TCR reacted to and assigned to either a CD4 or a CD8 class. Log10-transformed breadth and depth values were compared by one-way ANOVA with Sidak's multiple comparisons tests. What TCRdb holds here is the immuneACCESS table cut down to in-frame rearrangements. Part of the clones is not present; checked against another copy, under half of the missing clones reflect an unresolved V gene, and the others are unexplained. V, J and clone size are taken as reported in that table, and D and trimming were inferred from the DNA itself. The sample has around 190,000 clones on record, 85% to 95% of them singletons. About 1.2% of the sample is held by the ten biggest clonotypes.

From a lookup of the germline V gene, CDR1 and CDR2 are SGHAT and FQNNGV. The CDR3 has 15 amino acids, counting the end cysteine and phenylalanine. CDR3 DNA is the only sequence kept; it has 45 bases, read in frame from the first base. V lost 5 bases and J lost 7 bases; the stretch between them is 18 bases long. Specimen: peripheral blood, collected on day 0 of AZD1222 vaccination. Recombination linked TRBV11-2 to TRBJ1-5; tentative D gene TRBD1, with 5 bases matching. The receptor was derived from an adult in good health. The DNA reads TGTGCCAGCAGCCCAGCCCTGACAGAAAGGCAGCCCCAGCATTTT. It specifies CASSPALTERQPQHF.